The source of this TCR beta chain is a study of T cells after yellow fever vaccination (dated by TCRdb to about 2019). Some background on the complete study: The SMART-Seq v4 Ultra Low Input RNA kit was used to prepare libraries from fractions with low cell numbers. To track T-cell clones before and after primary and booster YFV17D yellow fever vaccination, bulk TCR alpha and beta repertoires were sequenced longitudinally. Two healthy male donors, one aged 18 to 30 and one aged 30 to 40 years, were included in the cohort. Blood was collected at multiple timepoints before and after primary and secondary immunization, and bulk PBMC replicates and cell subsets were isolated.

This clonotype appeared a few times. What antigen it recognizes has not been identified. It has no much larger one-base neighbor in the sample; base qualities were not kept. The data were produced on an Illumina NovaSeq 6000. TCR cDNA was synthesized by 5'RACE template switching, which introduced a universal primer site and unique molecular identifiers. Priming for cDNA synthesis came from both the TCR alpha and TCR beta constant segments. Library amplification used two PCR steps, and the second PCR step added sample barcodes and sequencing adapters. Sequencing of the libraries was done on either Illumina HiSeq 2500 (2x100 bp) or NovaSeq (2x150 bp). The published analysis was carried out like this. MIGEC was used to demultiplex reads and collapse the reads into UMI consensus sequences, and MiXCR was used for V(D)J alignment. Vaccine-responding clonotypes were defined with edgeR using replicate PBMC samples, requiring FDR below 0.01 and a log2 fold change above 5 up to day 15. Bulk clonotypes were assigned CD4 or CD8 identity according to which sequenced CD4 or CD8 repertoire held them at higher abundance. In-frame beta chains were kept once TCRdb had trimmed the public reads at Q25 with fastp and called clones with MiXCR. Records with the same CDR3 protein are collapsed into one entry carrying the most frequent genes and DNA. These V and J calls are TCRdb output, not the study's own analysis. The sample profile shows around 260,000 distinct CDR3 sequences; about 5.2% of them were found once. Roughly 3% of the sample goes to the ten largest clones.

On the study overall, not on this receptor specifically: Only a couple of donors were included in the study, so the extent to which the findings can be generalized is limited. Because abundant contaminating clonotypes from the bulk population could be contained in FACS-sorted repertoires, computational filtering was required. A small fraction of clonotypes appeared in both the CD4 and CD8 compartments, likely as a result of convergent recombination. Compared with the primary T-cell response, the secondary T-cell response was weaker but faster, peaking on day 5 rather than day 15. Most clones expanded after primary vaccination (around 96% of CD4 and roughly 90% of CD8) were re-detected after the booster, suggesting that broad memory maintenance occurred.

CDR1 and CDR2, looked up from the germline V gene, are MNHEY and SVGEGT. Inclusive of the bounding cysteine and phenylalanine, the CDR3 is 12 residues long. Solely the CDR3 DNA is kept, with 36 bases framed from the first base. V sheds 2 bases and J sheds 6 bases, leaving 7 bases between their ends. In the paper's terms, the treatment or condition label means: live attenuated yellow fever vaccine strain. A standard Ficoll-Paque protocol was used to isolate PBMCs from peripheral blood. Dynabeads CD4 and CD8 positive selection kits were used to isolate the CD4 and CD8 T-cell fractions. TriZol was used to extract RNA from bulk PBMCs, CD4 and CD8 fractions, and dextramer-positive and dextramer-negative fractions.

The origin of this receptor is a man in his late teens or twenties who received the YFV17D yellow fever vaccine. This sequence uses TRBV6-2 or TRBV6-3 and TRBJ2-5; TRBD2 is a possible D gene, resting on 5 matching bases. Here the sequenced sample was CD4+ T cells sorted from PBMCs, taken on the day of the yellow fever booster vaccination. The nucleotide sequence is given as TGTGCCAGCAGTTACCGGGATAAGACCCAGTACTTC. This gives the protein CASSYRDKTQYF.